The sequence of this TCR beta chain was determined in a study of blood T cell repertoires in COVID-19. Across the study: COVID-19 samples from acute and convalescent phases originated in the United States, Italy and Spain. From T cells, B-cell-depleted T cells, or PBMCs came the material, which was cDNA or gDNA.

In the original workflow: The authors estimated nucleated cell counts from reference gene primer amplification. TCRdb keeps only in-frame clones here, not all; method: immunoSEQ multiplex PCR. The V and J calls and clone size were taken over from that table, and D and trimming were inferred from the DNA. The table includes around 130,000 clones, approximately 87% detected once. The CDR3 covers 13 residues. CDR1 and CDR2 (germline): MDHEN, SYDVKM. Trimming removed 10 bases at V and 5 bases at J, with 17 bases between. This chain joins TRBV28 and TRBJ2-5; tentatively, D is TRBD1 (6 bases). The receptor was derived from a man aged 55 to 69 with acute or convalescent COVID-19. Sequenced sample: peripheral blood. The CDR3, as DNA: TGTGCCACAACAGGGTCGGGGCAGGAGACCCAGTACTTC. Translated: CATTGSGQETQYF. Using reference TRBV28 and TRBJ2-5 for the parts outside the CDR3, the full variable domain is DVKVTQSSRYLVKRTGEKVFLECVQDMDHENMFWYRQDPGLGLRLIYFSYDVKMKEKGDIPEGYSVSREKKERFSLILESASTNQTSMYLCATTGSGQETQYFGPGTRLLVL.